The 4 T cell receptor beta chains given below trace back to one sample, sequenced in a study of cytomegalovirus exposure and HLA in healthy donors (dated by TCRdb to 2015 to 2018). The method behind the library was the immunoSEQ multiplex PCR assay. For the multiplex PCR, a mixture combining 60 forward primers for TCR Vbeta segments and 13 reverse primers for TCR Jbeta segments was used. Entries here come from immuneACCESS through TCRdb and include only in-frame sequences with V and J called. Some clones fail to appear in such tables; in the studies checked, an unresolved V gene covers under half of the shortfall, and the cause of the remainder is unknown. The table for this sample records around 140,000 clones. Jointly, the top ten make up 0.75% to 1% of the sample. The specimen sequenced was PBMCs. These receptors all stem from a male donor in good health and CMV-seronegative.

The rearrangement links TRBV7-7 to TRBJ2-1, with TRBD1 identical over 8 bases. J was trimmed by 4 bases and V by 2 bases; bases with no gene match: 7. The CDR3 is 16 amino acids. Germline CDR1 is SSHAT and CDR2 is FNYEAQ (reference sequence). The CDR3 nucleotides read TGTGCCAGCAGCTTATCGACAGGGGAAATGTACAATGAGCAGTTCTTC. As protein: CASSLSTGEMYNEQFF. The variable domain in full, completed from reference TRBV7-7 and TRBJ2-1, reads GAGVSQSPRYKVTKRGQDVTLRCDPISSHATLYWYQQALGQGPEFLTYFNYEAQPDKSGLPSDRFSAERPEGSISTLTIQRTEQRDSAMYRCASSLSTGEMYNEQFFGPGTRLTVL.

V usage is TRBV5-1 and J usage is TRBJ2-1; D is possibly TRBD1 (7 bases). Germline assignment: CDR1 SGHRS and CDR2 YFSETQ. The CDR3 is made up of 13 amino acids. Trimming pared 4 bases from V and 8 bases from J, leaving 13 bases between. CDR3 residues: CASSAGQIDEQFF. CDR3 nucleotide sequence: TGCGCCAGCAGCGCGGGACAGATCGATGAGCAGTTCTTC.

The chain combines TRBV19 with TRBJ1-1, with unresolved D. V lost 3 bases and J lost 3, with 8 bases in between. Germline-derived CDR1 and CDR2 are LNHDA and SQIVND (reference sequence). The CDR3 covers 13 residues. This chain's CDR3 is CASSIRLDTEAFF. In nucleotides, the CDR3 is TGTGCCAGTAGTATTCGGCTAGACACTGAAGCTTTCTTT. Full variable domain (outside the CDR3, taken from reference TRBV19 and TRBJ1-1): DGGITQSPKYLFRKEGQNVTLSCEQNLNHDAMYWYRQDPGQGLRLIYYSQIVNDFQKGDIAEGYSVSREKKESFPLTVTSAQKNPTAFYLCASSIRLDTEAFFGQGTRLTVV.

J is TRBJ2-7 and V is TRBV6-1; tentatively, D is TRBD1 (6 bases). CDR1 and CDR2 from the germline V gene are MNHNS and SASEGT. The V end lost 10 bases, the J end lost 0 bases, and 19 bases lay between the germline ends. This CDR3 spans 15 amino acids. As DNA, the CDR3 is TGTGCCACCGCAGGGACACTATCACTCTCCTACGAGCAGTACTTC. This encodes CATAGTLSLSYEQYF.